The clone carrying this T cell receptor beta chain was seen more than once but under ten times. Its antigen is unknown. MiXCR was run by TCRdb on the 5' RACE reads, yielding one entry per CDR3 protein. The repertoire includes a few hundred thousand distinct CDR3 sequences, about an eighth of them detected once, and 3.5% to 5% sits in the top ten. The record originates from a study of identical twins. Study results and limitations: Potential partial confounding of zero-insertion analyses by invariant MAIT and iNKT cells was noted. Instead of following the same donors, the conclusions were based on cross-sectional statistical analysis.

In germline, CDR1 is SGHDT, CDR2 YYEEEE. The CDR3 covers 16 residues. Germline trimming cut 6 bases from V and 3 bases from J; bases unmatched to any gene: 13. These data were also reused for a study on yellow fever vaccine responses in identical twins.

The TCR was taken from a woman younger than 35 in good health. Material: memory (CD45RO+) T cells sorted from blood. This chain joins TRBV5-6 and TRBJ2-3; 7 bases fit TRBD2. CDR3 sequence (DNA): TGTGCCAGCAACACCCCGAGGAGTAGCGGGACAGATACGCAGTATTTT. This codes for CASNTPRSSGTDTQYF.